Given below is one T cell receptor beta chain in context. The target antigen is unknown. This sample is drawn from a study of cytomegalovirus exposure and HLA in healthy donors. About the research overall: Genotyping showed around 80% of hundreds of donors falling in the Caucasian-associated ancestry cluster. Findings of the study overall: HLA alleles were associated with 15,000 to 20,000 TCR beta sequences in a later analysis at 0.05 false discovery rate. In a later analysis, common viral pathogens appeared linked to several of the most significant clusters.

Primers: 60 Vbeta forward and 13 Jbeta reverse. The protocol was immunoSEQ multiplex PCR, while the TCRdb copy is restricted to in-frame clones and leaves out a portion. This table has more than 90,000 clones, around 77% appearing once. The sequenced sample consisted of PBMCs. This receptor was identified in a man over 45 in good health and CMV-seropositive.

CDR3 coding DNA: TGTGCCAGCAGTGCCCAGTCTGGGGCCAACGTCCTGACTTTC. The encoded protein is CASSAQSGANVLTF. V and J are TRBV2 and TRBJ2-6, with unresolved D. Trimming pared 4 bases from V and 1 base from J, leaving 5 bases between. From germline, CDR1 is SNHLY and CDR2 FYNNEI. CDR3 length: 14 amino acids. The full variable domain, in which reference TRBV2 and TRBJ2-6 provide the parts outside the CDR3, is EPEVTQTPSHQVTQMGQEVILRCVPISNHLYFYWYRQILGQKVEFLVSFYNNEISEKSEIFDDQFSVERPDGSNFTLKIRSTKLEDSAMYFCASSAQSGANVLTFGAGSRLTVL.